The following is a T cell receptor beta chain sequence with its context. This receptor's antigen is unknown. No much larger clone is present one base from it, and per-base qualities are unavailable. This record comes from a study of OX40 agonist ivuxolimab in advanced cancers. Regarding the complete study: Ivuxolimab was a fully human IgG2 agonistic monoclonal antibody targeting the costimulatory receptor OX40 (CD134). Intravenous ivuxolimab was administered to patients every 2 weeks at six dose levels: 0.01, 0.1, 0.3, 1.5, 3 and 10 mg/kg. Of the approximately 53 patients in dose escalation, about 20 had hepatocellular carcinoma, about 15 had melanoma, 9 had renal cell carcinoma and 9 had head and neck cancer. A male proportion of roughly 80% and a mean age of approximately 58 years, ranging from 23 to 79, were recorded for the dose-escalation cohort. Prior anti-PD-1, anti-PD-L1 or anti-CTLA-4 therapy was permitted, and less than 45% of dose-escalation patients had received checkpoint inhibitors. Three dose-escalation patients achieved partial responses, one with hepatocellular carcinoma and two with cutaneous melanoma. Peripheral TCRbeta sequencing was intended to test whether TCR sequence diversity was altered and clonal T-cell expansion was caused by ivuxolimab. The paper covers the monotherapy dose-escalation part of the phase I ivuxolimab trial, which included N = 52 patients. On the study overall, not on this receptor specifically: Low levels of normalized T-cell clonal expansion were also shown by some nonresponding patients. In the 0.1-3.0 mg/kg groups, partial responders were among the patients with the lowest normalized peripheral clonal expansion, particularly in CD8+ T cells. After ivuxolimab, expanded clones were on average more numerous among CD8+ T cells than among CD4+ T cells. Which antigens the clonally expanded peripheral T cells were specific for was not determined. At doses of 0.1 to 3.0 mg/kg, clonal expansion of both CD4+ and CD8+ blood T cells was observed from baseline to week 6.

For sequencing of the TCRbeta CDR3 region, genomic DNA was extracted from the sorted cells. The immunoSEQ Assay was used to sequence the TCRbeta CDR3 regions. Here the immuneACCESS table is served through TCRdb, limited to in-frame sequences with V and J called. Missing clones are a known gap in these copies; in checked studies unresolved V genes cover under half, and the rest lacks a known reason. The sample contains approximately 47,000 clones, about 90% of them found a single time. The ten largest clones capture about 7.8% of the sample. The trial excluded patients who had a history of autoimmune disease or who were on systemic immunosuppression. Peripheral blood for TCR sequencing was collected from all dose cohorts at baseline, on cycle 4 day 1, and on cycle 7 day 1. Samples were obtained from an open-label, multicenter, first-in-human phase I dose-escalation trial of ivuxolimab. Adults with locally advanced or metastatic head and neck squamous cell, hepatocellular, melanoma or renal cell carcinoma were enrolled in the trial. Before TCR sequencing, CD4+ T cells and CD8+ T cells were sorted from peripheral blood as separate populations.

Cut back by 0 bases and 2 bases, the V and J ends lie 13 bases apart. The CDR3 starts with the cysteine, ends with the phenylalanine, and has 17 residues. Only the CDR3 DNA is retained, 51 bases long and in frame from the first base. In the germline V gene, CDR1 corresponds to SGHDN and CDR2 to FVKESK. This receptor was obtained from an adult with an advanced solid tumor such as melanoma, head and neck, liver or kidney cancer. The rearrangement combines TRBV14 with TRBJ2-2; the D gene is perhaps TRBD2, from 5 matching bases. Sequenced material: CD4+ or CD8+ T cells sorted from blood, taken in a trial of the OX40 agonist ivuxolimab. The sequenced DNA is TGTGCCAGCAGCCAAGATCCCCCAGCGGCCAACACCGGGGAGCTGTTTTTT. Its translation reads: CASSQDPPAANTGELFF. The reference TRBV14 and TRBJ2-2 proteins fill in what lies around the CDR3, so the full variable domain reads EAGVTQFPSHSVIEKGQTVTLRCDPISGHDNLYWYRRVMGKEIKFLLHFVKESKQDESGMPNNRFLAERTGGTYSTLKVQPAELEDSGVYFCASSQDPPAANTGELFFGEGSRLTVL.